This TCR beta chain was identified during a study of blood T cell repertoires in COVID-19. There are 13 residues in the CDR3. The ends were cut back, 5 bases at V and 2 bases at J, with 7 bases in the middle. Germline V gene sequence: CDR1 SGHTA, CDR2 FQGNSA. Here immunoSEQ multiplex PCR was the method, and the copy in TCRdb shows in-frame clones only, minus some. This sample has about 370,000 clones, with around 90% found just once. The rearrangement links TRBV7-2 to TRBJ1-5; D is perhaps TRBD1 (5 bases). This TCR came from a man younger than 35 with active or convalescent COVID-19. Sequencing was done on a sample of peripheral blood. CDR3 protein: CASSPQGNQPQHF. The CDR3 DNA sequence: TGTGCCAGCAGCCCACAGGGCAATCAGCCCCAGCATTTT.